This T cell receptor (beta chain) derives from a study of T-cell reconstitution after alpha-beta-depleted transplantation in children. This clonotype was recorded at least ten times. The CDR3 consists of 13 residues. Trimming cost V 5 bases and J 7 bases, with 15 bases left between them. The germline V gene encodes CDR1 MDHEN and CDR2 SYDVKM. TCRbeta library construction was performed incorporating unique molecular identifiers. A single record per CDR3 protein comes from TCRdb applying MiXCR to the PCR reads. The table shows hundreds of thousands of distinct CDR3 sequences, with 20% to 25% occurring only once.

This specimen was PBMCs, mostly from graft donor cells, taken 360 days after TCRalphabeta/CD19-depleted stem cell transplant. This sequence joins TRBV28 and TRBJ2-7; the D gene is possibly TRBD2 (5 bases). This receptor was obtained from a boy under two years old who had a stem cell transplant for acute myeloid leukemia, so the T cells may come from the graft donor. In nucleotides, the CDR3 is TGTGCCAGCAGTCTAGGACTTAGAAGGGAGCAGTACGTC. This gives the protein CASSLGLRREQYV.